Listed here is a single TCR beta chain. This sample was included in a study of blood T cell repertoires in COVID-19. For the study at large: PBMCs, B-cell-depleted T cells, or T cells provided the cDNA or gDNA that made up the material.

This CDR3 has 13 amino acids. V shed 3 bases and J shed 11 bases, with 19 bases lying between them. Germline lookup yields CDR1 SQVTM and CDR2 ANQGSEA. As handled by the study authors: Cell counts per sample came from amplifying reference gene primers. Using immunoSEQ multiplex PCR, the repertoire was profiled, and TCRdb retains in-frame clones only, with some absent. Clone size and V and J calls were adopted from that table, with D and trimming inferred from the DNA. The sample contains about 150,000 clones, approximately 88% of which appear only once. Specimen: peripheral blood. The chain is built from TRBV29-1 and TRBJ2-5; D is possibly TRBD1 (7 bases). The TCR sequence derives from a man in his sixties with active or convalescent COVID-19. CDR3 in amino acids: CSVERGQRVRQYF. CDR3 nucleotide sequence: TGCAGCGTTGAGCGGGGACAGCGGGTCAGGCAGTACTTC.